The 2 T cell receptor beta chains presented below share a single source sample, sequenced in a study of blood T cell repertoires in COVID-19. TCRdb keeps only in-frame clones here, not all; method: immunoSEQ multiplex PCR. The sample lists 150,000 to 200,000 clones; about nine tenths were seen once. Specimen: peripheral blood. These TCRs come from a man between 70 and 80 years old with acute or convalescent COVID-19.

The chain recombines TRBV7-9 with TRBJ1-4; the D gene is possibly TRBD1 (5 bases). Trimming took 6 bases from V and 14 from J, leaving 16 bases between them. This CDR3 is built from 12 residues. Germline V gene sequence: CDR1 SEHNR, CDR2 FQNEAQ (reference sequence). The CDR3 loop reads CASRTANNILFF. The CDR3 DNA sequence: TGTGCCAGCAGGACAGCTAATAATATCCTGTTTTTT.

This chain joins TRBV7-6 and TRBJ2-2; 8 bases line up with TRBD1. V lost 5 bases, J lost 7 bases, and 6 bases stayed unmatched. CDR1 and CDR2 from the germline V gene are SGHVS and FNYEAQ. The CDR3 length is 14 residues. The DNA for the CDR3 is TGTGCCAGCAGCCAGGACAGGGTGTTCGGGGAGCTGTTTTTT. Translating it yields CASSQDRVFGELFF.